Following are 21 T cell receptor beta chains from one sample sequenced in a study of blood T cell repertoires in COVID-19. Produced via immunoSEQ multiplex PCR; TCRdb's table is partial and in-frame only. This sample has 120,000 to 150,000 clones, with over 80% found just once. The sample consisted of peripheral blood. The receptors derive from an elderly man with acute or convalescent COVID-19.

This sequence joins TRBV11-2 and TRBJ2-3; no definite D call. The CDR3 consists of 11 residues. Germline V gives CDR1 SGHAT, CDR2 FQNNGV. The V gene lost 5 bases and the J gene lost 7 bases, with 7 bases spanning the gap. CDR3 loop: CASSGSNTQYF. As DNA, the CDR3 is TGTGCCAGCAGCGGCTCCAATACGCAGTATTTT.

This clone was seen a single time. The gene calls are TRBV5-4 and TRBJ1-5; TRBD1 aligns across 8 bases. This CDR3 has 15 residues. V was clipped by 4 bases and J by 2 bases; unmatched bases: 5. Germline loops: CDR1 SGHNT, CDR2 YYREEE (reference sequence). This CDR3 reads CASSEGQGGNQPQHF. CDR3 nucleotides: TGTGCCAGCAGCGAAGGACAGGGTGGCAATCAGCCCCAGCATTTT.

V is TRBV5-1 and J is TRBJ1-1; unclear D gene. The length of the CDR3 is 15 residues. V dropped 0 bases and J dropped 3 bases, with 12 bases sitting between them. Germline CDR1 and CDR2: SGHRS and YFSETQ. This chain's CDR3 is CASSLEGAGYTEAFF. CDR3 bases: TGCGCCAGCAGCTTGGAGGGAGCGGGGTACACTGAAGCTTTCTTT.

This clone has a single count. The rearrangement uses TRBV2 and TRBJ2-1; 10 bases agree with TRBD2. Germline V gene data show CDR1 as SNHLY and CDR2 as FYNNEI. V lost 8 bases and J lost 5; bases outside the gene matches: 15. The CDR3 consists of 17 residues. The CDR3 here is CASALASGSFIHNEQFF. The CDR3 nucleotides read TGTGCCAGCGCCCTCGCTAGCGGGAGTTTTATCCACAATGAGCAGTTCTTC.

CDR3 in amino acids: CASTPGYSNQPQHF. The CDR3 DNA follows: TGTGCCAGCACCCCGGGGTATAGCAATCAGCCCCAGCATTTT. V and J are TRBV3-1 (or the pseudogene TRBV3-2) and TRBJ1-5; D remains unclear. The CDR3 sequence is 14 residues long. Per the germline V gene, CDR1 is LGHDT and CDR2 is YNNKEL (reference sequence). V lost 7 bases to trimming and J lost 0 bases, with 10 bases between them.

V usage is TRBV28 and J usage is TRBJ1-1, with D possibly being TRBD1 (6 bases). Trimming removed 6 bases at V and 8 bases at J, with 16 bases between. The CDR3 contains 13 residues. The germline CDR1 and CDR2 sequences are MDHEN and SYDVKM. CDR3 in amino acids: CASSIPDRKEAFF. Here the CDR3 DNA reads TGTGCCAGCAGCATCCCCGACAGGAAAGAAGCTTTCTTT. The variable domain in full, completed from reference TRBV28 and TRBJ1-1, reads DVKVTQSSRYLVKRTGEKVFLECVQDMDHENMFWYRQDPGLGLRLIYFSYDVKMKEKGDIPEGYSVSREKKERFSLILESASTNQTSMYLCASSIPDRKEAFFGQGTRLTVV.

This chain connects TRBV2 to TRBJ1-5; tentative D call: TRBD1 (5 bases). Germline CDR1 SNHLY, CDR2 FYNNEI. Trimming left V 6 bases short and J 2 bases short, with 14 bases between. CDR3 length: 15 amino acids. The CDR3 loop reads CASSGRGLGNQPQHF. In DNA form, the CDR3 reads TGTGCCAGCAGCGGTAGGGGTCTGGGCAATCAGCCCCAGCATTTT.

The V gene is TRBV5-1, the J gene TRBJ2-7; 7 bases map to TRBD2. CDR1 is SGHRS and CDR2 is YFSETQ in the germline V gene. V shed 0 bases, J shed 7 bases, and the junction held 10 bases outside the gene matches. The CDR3 has 15 amino acids. CDR3 region: CASSLVGGSLREQYF. DNA for the CDR3: TGCGCCAGCAGCTTGGTGGGCGGGAGCCTCAGGGAGCAGTACTTC.

The V and J genes are TRBV5-6 and TRBJ1-2, with a tentative D call TRBD1 (5 bases). Trimming took 4 bases from V and 5 from J, leaving 12 bases between them. CDR3 length: 13 residues. In germline, CDR1 is SGHDT, CDR2 YYEEEE. The CDR3 is CASSPYQGYGYTF. The CDR3 DNA is TGTGCCAGCAGCCCTTACCAGGGTTATGGCTACACCTTC.

This clone came up a few times. V and J are TRBV2 and TRBJ2-4, with TRBD1 identical over 7 bases. Germline V CDR1 and CDR2: SNHLY, FYNNEI. The V segment lost 4 bases and the J segment 6 bases; nucleotides outside the gene matches: 12. The CDR3 length is 16 residues. CDR3 DNA sequence: TGTGCCAGCAGTGCAAGGACAGGCTTATGGGGAAACATTCAGTACTTC. Its protein product is CASSARTGLWGNIQYF.

CDR3 amino acids: CASSARDRGPEQFF. CDR3 coding DNA: TGTGCCAGTAGTGCTCGGGACAGGGGGCCGGAGCAGTTCTTC. The chain links TRBV19 to TRBJ2-1; 12 bases are shared with TRBD1. CDR1 LNHDA and CDR2 SQIVND come from the germline V gene (reference sequence). There are 14 residues in the CDR3. Trimming at V came to 5 bases and at J to 10 bases, leaving 6 bases not matched to a gene.

The rearrangement joins TRBV3-1 (or the pseudogene TRBV3-2) to TRBJ2-1, with TRBD2 matching over 9 bases. CDR3 length: 13 amino acids. J was trimmed by 14 bases and V by 4 bases; bases with no gene match: 9. Germline V CDR1 and CDR2: LGHDT, YNNKEL (reference sequence). CDR3 sequence reads: CASSRNGGTSKFF. DNA of the CDR3: TGTGCCAGCAGCCGAAACGGCGGGACTAGCAAGTTCTTC.

V is TRBV19 and J is TRBJ2-1, with a possible D match to TRBD1 (6 bases). Trimming shortened V by 7 bases and J by 6 bases, and 16 bases separated the two germline ends. This CDR3 has 14 residues. The germline V gene has CDR1 LNHDA and CDR2 SQIVND (reference sequence). CDR3 in DNA: TGTGCCAGTAACTATCGGTGGGACACCAATGAGCAGTTCTTC. Translation: CASNYRWDTNEQFF.

The chain uses TRBV6-2 or TRBV6-3 and TRBJ2-7; 7 nucleotides line up with TRBD1. This CDR3 spans 15 amino acids. Germline loops: CDR1 MNHEY, CDR2 SVGEGT. V lost 2 bases and J lost 3; bases outside the gene matches: 7. The DNA of the CDR3 is TGTGCCAGCAGTTACCGGTGGGACAGAGTCTACGAGCAGTACTTC. It translates to CASSYRWDRVYEQYF.

The V gene is TRBV3-1 (or the pseudogene TRBV3-2), the J gene TRBJ2-2, with TRBD1 matching over 8 bases. CDR1 LGHDT and CDR2 YNNKEL come from the germline V gene (reference sequence). This CDR3 is 14 amino acids long. J gave up 6 bases and V 6 bases, and 6 bases lay outside the gene matches. DNA for the CDR3: TGTGCCAGCAGGGGGCAGGGGGCGGCCGGGGAGCTGTTTTTT. It specifies CASRGQGAAGELFF.

The rearrangement links TRBV7-9 to TRBJ1-2, with D possibly being TRBD1 (5 bases). Germline V gene lookup returns CDR1 SEHNR and CDR2 FQNEAQ (reference sequence). CDR3 length: 16 amino acids. The V and J ends lost 5 bases and 8 bases respectively, with 24 bases between them. This CDR3 is CASSPTDSVGALGYTF. The CDR3 DNA follows: TGTGCCAGCAGCCCGACAGATTCAGTGGGCGCCTTAGGCTACACCTTC.

This chain uses TRBV3-1 (or the pseudogene TRBV3-2) with TRBJ1-1; D call uncertain. V lost 0 bases to trimming and J lost 0 bases, with 11 bases between them. The CDR3 is made up of 16 amino acids. Looked up from germline, CDR1 is LGHDT and CDR2 is YNNKEL (reference sequence). CDR3 sequence (DNA): TGTGCCAGCAGCCAAGAGCCGGGAATCATGAACACTGAAGCTTTCTTT. Amino acids: CASSQEPGIMNTEAFF.

The J gene is TRBJ2-2, the V gene TRBV9; D perhaps matches TRBD2 (6 bases). V lost 6 bases to trimming and J lost 5 bases, with 14 bases between them. Germline CDR1 reads SGDLS; CDR2 reads YYNGEE. The CDR3 covers 14 residues. CDR3 amino acids: CASTGRAGTGELFF. CDR3 coding DNA: TGTGCCAGCACCGGCAGGGCGGGGACCGGGGAGCTGTTTTTT.

The chain is built from TRBV7-2 and TRBJ2-5; 11 nucleotides agree with TRBD2. This CDR3 contains 19 residues. CDR1 and CDR2 (germline): SGHTA, FQGNSA. J gave up 4 bases and V 5 bases, and 18 bases lay outside the gene matches. The CDR3 coding sequence is TGTGCCAGCAGCACCCGATTCGGGCTAGCGGGAGGAGGAGGAGAGACCCAGTACTTC. Amino acid sequence: CASSTRFGLAGGGGETQYF.

J is TRBJ2-2 and V is TRBV7-9; TRBD2 matches 9 bases. CDR3 length equals 16 residues. The germline V gene has CDR1 SEHNR and CDR2 FQNEAQ (reference sequence). The V gene end was trimmed by 5 bases and the J gene end by 4 bases; junction bases not matched to a gene: 8. The DNA of the CDR3 is TGTGCCAGCAGCCCGACGAGCGGGAGGAGCACCGGGGAGCTGTTTTTT. Amino acids: CASSPTSGRSTGELFF. Together with reference TRBV7-9 and TRBJ2-2, the CDR3 gives the full variable domain: DTGVSQNPRHKITKRGQNVTFRCDPISEHNRLYWYRQTLGQGPEFLTYFQNEAQLEKSRLLSDRFSAERPKGSFSTLEIQRTEQGDSAMYLCASSPTSGRSTGELFFGEGSRLTVL.

This clone has only a few counts. V usage is TRBV3-1 (or the pseudogene TRBV3-2) and J usage is TRBJ1-5; the D gene is possibly TRBD1 (5 bases). V lost 3 bases and J lost 2, with 8 bases in between. This CDR3 region has 14 residues. CDR1 LGHDT and CDR2 YNNKEL come from the germline V gene (reference sequence). CDR3 amino acids: CASSQATGNQPQHF. DNA of the CDR3: TGTGCCAGCAGCCAGGCGACAGGCAATCAGCCCCAGCATTTT.